This TCR beta chain derives from a study of cytomegalovirus exposure and HLA in healthy donors. The wider study: Clustering assigned approximately 79% of the roughly 400 genotyped donors to the Caucasian-associated ancestry cluster.

A multiplex PCR was run with 60 Vbeta primers and 13 Jbeta primers. TCRdb keeps only in-frame clones here, not all; method: immunoSEQ multiplex PCR. Of 150,000 or so clones detected, around 74% appear once; the ten largest clones hold approximately 2.6%. Unmatched junction bases numbered 10, after V lost 5 bases and J lost 7 bases. Germline lookup yields CDR1 SEHNR and CDR2 FQNEAQ (reference sequence). The CDR3 runs 15 residues. This receptor was identified in a man younger than 35 in good health and CMV-seronegative. Sequencing input: PBMCs. The chain recombines TRBV7-9 with TRBJ1-4, with 7 bases identical to TRBD1. This CDR3 is CASSGSQGDGEKLFF. The CDR3 nucleotides read TGTGCCAGCAGCGGATCTCAGGGGGATGGTGAAAAACTGTTTTTT.